The TCR beta chain under discussion was sequenced for a study of response to subunit inactivated influenza vaccine. Trimming removed 0 bases from V and 0 bases from J, with 10 bases in between. The germline V gene encodes CDR1 SGDLS and CDR2 YYNGEE. This CDR3 has 15 amino acids. TCRdb passed the RT-PCR reads through MiXCR, listing each CDR3 protein once. The sample lists 180,000 or so distinct CDR3 sequences, more than 10% occurring once. These data were also filed under a second study, of T cells expressing NK-cell markers. That source reports: cDNA encoding TCR beta was synthesized via 5'RACE template switching incorporating UMIs. Repertoires of TCR beta were obtained from T cells sorted as CD3+CD56+NKG2C+, CD3+CD56+NKG2C- and CD3+CD56-NKG2C+. Eight donors were sequenced, seven testing HCMV-seropositive and one testing seronegative. In a handful of donors, dominant CD3+CD56+NKG2C+ clones formed roughly 1.0-7.5% of CD8+ cells. There were a handful of donors in whom these clonotypes also led the CD3+CD56-NKG2C+ fraction.

The specimen was CD8+ T cells sorted from PBMCs, collected 12 days after vaccination. The rearrangement joins TRBV9 to TRBJ2-7, with D unclear. The TCR was taken from a man aged 50-59 years who received an inactivated influenza vaccine. CDR3 sequence (DNA): TGTGCCAGCAGCGTAGACGGATCGGCCTCCTACGAGCAGTACTTC. Its translation: CASSVDGSASYEQYF.